What follows are 29 T cell receptor beta chains derived from one specimen sequenced in a study of blood T cell repertoires in COVID-19 (dated by TCRdb to about 2020). Libraries came from the immunoSEQ multiplex PCR assay. This is the immuneACCESS table as TCRdb keeps it, with only in-frame sequences that have V and J called. A part of the clones is gone; compared with another copy, unresolved V genes explain less than half, and the rest is unexplained. Present in this sample are some 150,000 clones, approximately 80% of which were seen just once. 9% to 14% of the sample comes from the top ten. Sequenced sample: peripheral blood. The origin of the receptors is a woman in her sixties with COVID-19, enrolled during active disease.

The chain carries TRBV15 and TRBJ1-2; D is perhaps TRBD1 (5 bases). Looked up from germline, CDR1 is LNHNV and CDR2 is YYDKDF (reference sequence). V lost 4 bases, J lost 6 bases, and 12 bases lay in between. The CDR3 has 13 amino acids. The CDR3, as DNA: TGTGCCACCAGCATAGGAGGAGGGGATGGCTACACCTTC. Translating it yields CATSIGGGDGYTF. Filled out from reference TRBV15 and TRBJ1-2, the complete variable domain reads DAMVIQNPRYQVTQFGKPVTLSCSQTLNHNVMYWYQQKSSQAPKLLFHYYDKDFNNEADTPDNFQSRRPNTSFCFLDIRSPGLGDTAMYLCATSIGGGDGYTFGSGTRLTVV.

V gene TRBV7-2 combines with J gene TRBJ1-6, with D possibly being TRBD1 (5 bases). The CDR3 runs 13 residues. Trimming shortened V by 1 base and J by 9 bases, and 7 bases separated the two germline ends. Germline V gene data show CDR1 as SGHTA and CDR2 as FQGNSA. The CDR3 region has the DNA TGTGCCAGCAGCTTAGGGCAGGGTTCACCCCTCCACTTT. This codes for CASSLGQGSPLHF.

This clone came up a few times. This chain links TRBV5-8 with TRBJ1-4; 10 nucleotides align to TRBD1. Unmatched junction bases numbered 6, after V lost 7 bases and J lost 0 bases. The germline CDR1 and CDR2 sequences are SGHTS and YDEGEE. The CDR3 consists of 16 residues. The CDR3 DNA follows: TGTGCCAGCCGACCGGGACAGGGGACAACTAATGAAAAACTGTTTTTT. Its protein is CASRPGQGTTNEKLFF.

The J gene is TRBJ1-2, the V gene TRBV7-3, with D unclear. There are 15 residues in the CDR3. V lost 4 bases and J 2 bases, leaving 14 bases between the germline ends. CDR1 SGHTA and CDR2 FQGTGA come from the germline V gene. The CDR3 sequence is CASSSLGHINYGYTF. Here the CDR3 DNA reads TGTGCCAGCAGCTCACTAGGTCACATAAACTATGGCTACACCTTC.

Comment on this clone: The junction and the germline gene differ at one end; a read error may be behind it. The J gene is TRBJ1-5, the V gene TRBV18; TRBD1 matches at 7 bases. The CDR3 runs to 14 residues. The germline V gene has CDR1 KGHSH and CDR2 LQKENI. This CDR3 is CASSPRTGDQPQHF. The CDR3 DNA reads TGTGCCAGCTCACCTCGGACAGGCGATCAACCCCAGCATTTT.

The CDR3 here is CASSLILNYGYTF. As DNA, the CDR3 is TGTGCCAGCAGCCTTATACTTAACTATGGCTACACCTTC. This sequence joins TRBV6-5 and TRBJ1-2; D gene ambiguous. Between the trimmed V and J ends, which lost 6 bases and 1 base, there was a span of 9 bases. From germline, CDR1 is MNHEY and CDR2 SVGAGI. This CDR3 is 13 amino acids long.

This chain links TRBV27 with TRBJ1-2, with D unclear. Germline V gene data show CDR1 as MNHEY and CDR2 as SMNVEV (reference sequence). V shed 4 bases and J shed 0 bases, with 9 bases lying between them. This CDR3 spans 14 amino acids. CDR3 nucleotide sequence: TGTGCCAGCAGTTCCTACAGAGCTAACTATGGCTACACCTTC. This codes for CASSSYRANYGYTF.

This clone has just one count. V is TRBV4-1 and J is TRBJ2-7; TRBD1 aligns across 8 bases. The CDR3 is 15 amino acids. J lost 9 bases, V lost 3 bases, and 13 bases had no gene match. CDR1 is MGHRA and CDR2 is YSYEKL in the germline V gene. CDR3 amino acids: CASSHPDRGLRRQYV. DNA of the CDR3: TGCGCCAGCAGCCACCCCGACAGGGGACTGCGAAGGCAGTACGTC.

The chain has TRBV2 and TRBJ1-2, with TRBD1 identical over 9 bases. This CDR3 region has 13 residues. Germline CDR1 is SNHLY and CDR2 is FYNNEI. Germline trimming cut 8 bases from V and 5 bases from J; bases unmatched to any gene: 6. The CDR3 reads CASRDRALYGYTF. CDR3 DNA sequence: TGTGCCAGCCGGGACAGGGCTCTGTATGGCTACACCTTC.

The chain is built from TRBV30 and TRBJ2-7, with TRBD1 identical over 9 bases. The CDR3 is made up of 14 amino acids. V shed 2 bases, J shed 4 bases, and the junction held 6 bases outside the gene matches. The germline V gene encodes CDR1 GTSNPN and CDR2 SVGIG (reference sequence). The CDR3 region has the DNA TGTGCCTGGAGTAAGGGACAGGGATGGTACGAGCAGTACGTC. This translates into CAWSKGQGWYEQYV.

The chain couples TRBV7-9 to TRBJ2-7; 8 positions match TRBD1. Per the germline V gene, CDR1 is SEHNR and CDR2 is FQNEAQ (reference sequence). V shed 5 bases and J 2 bases; nucleotides not matched to a gene: 11. CDR3 size: 16 residues. The CDR3 is CASSPWGQGATYEQYF. CDR3 coding DNA: TGTGCCAGCAGCCCGTGGGGGCAGGGGGCGACCTACGAGCAGTACTTC.

The chain combines TRBV20-1 with TRBJ1-2, with D perhaps TRBD1 (6 bases). Trimming left V 5 bases short and J 8 bases short, with 12 bases between. CDR1 and CDR2 from the germline V gene are DFQATT and SNEGSKA (reference sequence). This CDR3 has 11 residues. The CDR3 DNA reads as TGCAGTGCTGAGGACAGCCGCGGCTACACCTTC. It yields the protein CSAEDSRGYTF.

This clone appeared a single time. This chain links TRBV24-1 with TRBJ2-1; D perhaps matches TRBD2 (6 bases). The CDR3 spans 12 residues. The ends were cut back, 7 bases at V and 4 bases at J, with 7 bases in the middle. The germline V gene encodes CDR1 KGHDR and CDR2 SFDVKD. The CDR3 DNA sequence: TGTGCCACCAGCGCGGGGTACAATGAGCAGTTCTTC. Protein sequence: CATSAGYNEQFF.

This clone showed up many times. In DNA form, the CDR3 reads TGTGCCAGCAGCTCCGACAGATCTAACTATGGCTACACCTTC. Its protein is CASSSDRSNYGYTF. The chain combines TRBV11-2 with TRBJ1-2, with TRBD1 as a possible D gene (5 bases). Germline assignment: CDR1 SGHAT and CDR2 FQNNGV. V lost 4 bases to trimming and J lost 0 bases, with 9 bases between them. The CDR3 has 14 residues.

V and J are TRBV7-9 and TRBJ2-7; 8 nucleotides agree with TRBD1. Germline V gene lookup returns CDR1 SEHNR and CDR2 FQNEAQ (reference sequence). Unmatched junction bases numbered 0, after V lost 3 bases and J lost 5 bases. The CDR3 loop spans 12 amino acids. CDR3 amino acids: CASSLTGDEQYV. The DNA for the CDR3 is TGTGCCAGCAGCTTGACAGGGGACGAGCAGTACGTC.

The chain carries TRBV6-2 or TRBV6-3 and TRBJ1-1; TRBD1 agrees at 7 bases. V shed 5 bases, J shed 5 bases, and the junction held 14 bases outside the gene matches. The germline V gene encodes CDR1 MNHEY and CDR2 SVGEGT. This CDR3 is 16 amino acids long. For the CDR3, the DNA is TGTGCCAGCAGTCTTTCCCGACAGGGCGGGAGGACTGAAGCTTTCTTT. Translated, it gives CASSLSRQGGRTEAFF.

This clone has just one count. This chain joins TRBV29-1 and TRBJ2-1; TRBD2 matches 10 bases. Trimming at V came to 1 base and at J to 7 bases, leaving 7 bases not matched to a gene. CDR1 and CDR2 (germline): SQVTM, ANQGSEA. The CDR3 totals 15 residues. CDR3 sequence reads: CSVEGLAGSWNEQFF. The CDR3 nucleotides read TGCAGCGTTGAAGGACTAGCGGGTTCATGGAATGAGCAGTTCTTC.

This clone occurred once. This chain joins TRBV5-6 and TRBJ1-1; D ambiguous. Trimming removed 0 bases from V and 3 bases from J, with 9 bases in between. The length of the CDR3 is 14 residues. Germline CDR1 is SGHDT and CDR2 is YYEEEE. The CDR3 region is CASSLVGSDTEAFF. The CDR3, as DNA: TGTGCCAGCAGCTTGGTGGGCAGTGACACTGAAGCTTTCTTT.

This rearrangement joins TRBV7-2 to TRBJ1-2; 9 bases fit TRBD1. There are 14 residues in the CDR3. CDR1 and CDR2 from the germline V gene are SGHTA and FQGNSA. After removal of 4 bases from V and 8 bases from J, the junction contained 8 bases not matched to a gene. As DNA, the CDR3 is TGTGCCAGCAGCTCTAAGGTTGGGACAGGGGGCTACACCTTC. Protein sequence: CASSSKVGTGGYTF.

This clone was counted once. This rearrangement joins TRBV18 to TRBJ2-3, with 9 bases aligning to TRBD2. CDR1 and CDR2 from the germline V gene are KGHSH and LQKENI. The V and J ends lost 2 bases and 3 bases, in that order; junction bases with no gene match: 6. The CDR3 extends over 16 amino acids. The CDR3 sequence is CASSPRLAESTDTQYF. The DNA of the CDR3 is TGTGCCAGCTCACCAAGACTAGCGGAATCAACAGATACGCAGTATTTT. The full variable domain, in which reference TRBV18 and TRBJ2-3 provide the parts outside the CDR3, is NAGVMQNPRHLVRRRGQEARLRCSPMKGHSHVYWYRQLPEEGLKFMVYLQKENIIDESGMPKERFSAEFPKEGPSILRIQQVVRGDSAAYFCASSPRLAESTDTQYFGPGTRLTVL.

The chain couples TRBV4-2 to TRBJ2-1; 15 positions agree with TRBD2. Germline CDR1 is LGHNA and CDR2 is YNFKEQ. V shed 0 bases, J shed 9 bases, and the junction held 12 bases outside the gene matches. The CDR3 contains 19 residues. In DNA, the CDR3 is TGTGCCAGCAGCCAAGAGCCCGGACTAGCGGGAGGGCCCGGGGGTGAGCAGTTCTTC. Translating gives CASSQEPGLAGGPGGEQFF.

This chain links TRBV6-5 with TRBJ1-6; no clear D. The CDR3 has 13 residues. Germline CDR1 and CDR2: MNHEY and SVGAGI. V lost 6 bases to trimming and J lost 8 bases, with 11 bases between them. Here the CDR3 DNA reads TGTGCCAGCAGGACCTGGAGGGATTCACCCCTCCACTTT. This sequence encodes CASRTWRDSPLHF.

The gene calls are TRBV6-6 and TRBJ1-4; D might be TRBD1 (6 bases). The CDR3 covers 15 residues. Trimming removed 4 bases at V and 7 bases at J, with 16 bases between. Looked up from germline, CDR1 is MNHNY and CDR2 is SVGAGI (reference sequence). CDR3 coding DNA: TGTGCCAGCAGTTCCCGACAGGCAGGTCGTGAAAAACTGTTTTTT. Translation gives CASSSRQAGREKLFF.

A remark on this clone: Other DNA sequences in this sample translate to the same CDR3. This chain connects TRBV4-1 to TRBJ1-4; D not certain. The length of the CDR3 is 15 residues. Trimming pared 0 bases from V and 8 bases from J, leaving 13 bases between. Germline V lookup: CDR1 MGHRA, CDR2 YSYEKL. The CDR3 here is CASSQDLRGGEKLFF. CDR3 nucleotides: TGCGCCAGCAGCCAAGATTTACGGGGAGGGGAAAAACTGTTTTTT.

A single count supports this clone. This rearrangement joins TRBV7-3 to TRBJ2-7, with TRBD2 matching over 8 bases. V gave up 5 bases and J gave up 7 bases; unmatched junction bases: 7. Germline lookup yields CDR1 SGHTA and CDR2 FQGTGA. The CDR3 is 13 amino acids. CDR3 residues: CASSLVAGSEQYF. The CDR3 bases are TGTGCCAGCAGCCTAGTAGCGGGAAGTGAGCAGTACTTC.

This chain joins TRBV7-3 and TRBJ1-1; D may be TRBD1 (5 bases). CDR3 length: 12 residues. Germline CDR1 and CDR2: SGHTA and FQGTGA. V lost 8 bases to trimming and J lost 10 bases, with 17 bases between them. CDR3 loop: CASGNPGFRAFF. For the CDR3, the DNA is TGTGCCAGCGGAAACCCAGGGTTCCGAGCTTTCTTT.

The V gene is TRBV28, the J gene TRBJ1-1, with D maybe TRBD1 (5 bases). The CDR3 totals 14 residues. In germline, CDR1 is MDHEN, CDR2 SYDVKM. V was cut by 4 bases and J by 1 base, with 10 bases left in between. The DNA for the CDR3 is TGTGCCAGCAGTTACGGGGGGGAGAACACTGAAGCTTTCTTT. Encoded protein: CASSYGGENTEAFF.

This clone was seen just once. This chain links TRBV6-6 with TRBJ1-2, with D perhaps TRBD1 (6 bases). Between the trimmed V and J ends, which lost 2 bases and 4 bases, there was a span of 14 bases. The germline V gene has CDR1 MNHNY and CDR2 SVGAGI (reference sequence). The CDR3 runs 15 residues. In nucleotides, the CDR3 is TGTGCCAGCAGTTACGGTTCAGGGGATGGCTATGGCTACACCTTC. It codes for CASSYGSGDGYGYTF.

The rearrangement joins TRBV9 to TRBJ2-1; 10 bases are shared with TRBD2. J lost 10 bases, V lost 1 base, and 2 bases had no gene match. CDR1 and CDR2 from the germline V gene are SGDLS and YYNGEE. The CDR3 covers 13 residues. The CDR3 sequence is CASSVLGLAEQFF. CDR3 DNA sequence: TGTGCCAGCAGCGTACTGGGACTAGCGGAGCAGTTCTTC.